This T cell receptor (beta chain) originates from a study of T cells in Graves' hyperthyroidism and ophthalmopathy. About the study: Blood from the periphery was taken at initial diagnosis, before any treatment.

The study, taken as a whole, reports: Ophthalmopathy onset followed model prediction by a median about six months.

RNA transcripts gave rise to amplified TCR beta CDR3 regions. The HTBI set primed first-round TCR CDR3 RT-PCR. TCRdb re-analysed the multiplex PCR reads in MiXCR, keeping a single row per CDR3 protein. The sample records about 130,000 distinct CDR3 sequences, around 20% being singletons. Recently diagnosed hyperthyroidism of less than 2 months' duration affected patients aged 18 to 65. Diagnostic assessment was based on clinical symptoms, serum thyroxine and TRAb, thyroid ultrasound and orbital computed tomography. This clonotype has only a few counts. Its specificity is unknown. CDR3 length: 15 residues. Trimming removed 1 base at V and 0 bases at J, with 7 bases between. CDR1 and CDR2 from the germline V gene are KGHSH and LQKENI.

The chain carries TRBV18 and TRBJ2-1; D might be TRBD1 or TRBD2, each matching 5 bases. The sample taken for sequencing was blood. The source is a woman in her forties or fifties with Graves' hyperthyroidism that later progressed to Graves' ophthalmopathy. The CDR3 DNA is TGTGCCAGCTCACCACAGGGGAGCTCCTACAATGAGCAGTTCTTC. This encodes CASSPQGSSYNEQFF.